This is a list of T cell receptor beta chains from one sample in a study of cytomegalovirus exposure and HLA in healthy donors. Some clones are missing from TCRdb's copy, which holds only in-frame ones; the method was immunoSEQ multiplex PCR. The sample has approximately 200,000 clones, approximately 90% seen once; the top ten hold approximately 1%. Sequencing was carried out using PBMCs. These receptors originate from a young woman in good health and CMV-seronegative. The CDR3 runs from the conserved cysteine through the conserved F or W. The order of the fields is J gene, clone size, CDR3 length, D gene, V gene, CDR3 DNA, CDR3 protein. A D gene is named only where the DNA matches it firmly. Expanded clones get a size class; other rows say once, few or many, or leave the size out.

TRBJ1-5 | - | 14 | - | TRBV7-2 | TGTGCCAGCAGCTTCCAGGGCGGCAATCAGCCCCAGCATTTT | CASSFQGGNQPQHF
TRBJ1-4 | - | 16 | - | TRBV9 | TGTGCCAGCAGCGTAGCTACCGGGGGATATAATGAAAAACTGTTTTTT | CASSVATGGYNEKLFF
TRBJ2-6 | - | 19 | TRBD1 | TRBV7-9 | TGTGCCAGCAGCCGGAAACTAGGGGGCTCCAGCTCTGGGGCCAACGTCCTGACTTTC | CASSRKLGGSSSGANVLTF
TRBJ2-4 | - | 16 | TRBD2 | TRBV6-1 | TGTGCCAGCAGTGGGGGACTAGCGGGAGTAGGGAGCATTCAGTACTTC | CASSGGLAGVGSIQYF
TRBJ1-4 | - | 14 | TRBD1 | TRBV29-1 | TGCAGCGTTTCTACCGGGACAGGCAATGAAAAACTGTTTTTT | CSVSTGTGNEKLFF
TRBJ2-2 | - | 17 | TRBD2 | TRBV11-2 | TGTGCCAGCAGCCCTCGGACTAGCGGGAGTATCACCGGGGAGCTGTTTTTT | CASSPRTSGSITGELFF
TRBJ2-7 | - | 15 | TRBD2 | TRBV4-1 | TGCGCCAGCAGCCATAAAGCGGGAGAGTCCTACGAGCAGTACTTC | CASSHKAGESYEQYF
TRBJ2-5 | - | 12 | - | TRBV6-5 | TGTGCCAGCAGTTCCCCCCTAAAGACCCAGTACTTC | CASSSPLKTQYF
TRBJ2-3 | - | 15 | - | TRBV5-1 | TGCGCCAGCAGCTGGCACGTCGGGAGTACAGATACGCAGTATTTT | CASSWHVGSTDTQYF
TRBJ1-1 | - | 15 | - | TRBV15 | TGTGCCACCAGCAGTAACCCCTCCGGGGGCACTGAAGCTTTCTTT | CATSSNPSGGTEAFF
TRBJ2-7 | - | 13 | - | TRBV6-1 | TGTGCCACCAGATCAGGGGTTCGGCACGAGCAGTACTTC | CATRSGVRHEQYF
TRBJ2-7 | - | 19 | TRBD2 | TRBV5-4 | TGTGCCAGCAGCTTGCCAGACAGGGAGTCTAGCGGGAGGGCTGACGAGCAGTACTTC | CASSLPDRESSGRADEQYF
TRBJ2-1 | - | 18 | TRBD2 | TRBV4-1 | TGCGCCAGCAGCCACGGACTAGCGGGAGGGAATTTTTACAATGAGCAGTTCTTC | CASSHGLAGGNFYNEQFF
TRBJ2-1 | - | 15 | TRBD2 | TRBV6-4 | TGTGCCAGCAGAACGACTAGCGGGAACCTCAATGAGCAGTTCTTC | CASRTTSGNLNEQFF
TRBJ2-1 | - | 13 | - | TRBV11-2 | TGTGCCAGCAGCCTCGGGTCGAGCAATGAGCAGTTCTTC | CASSLGSSNEQFF
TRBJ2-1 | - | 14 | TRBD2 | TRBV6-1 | TGTGCCAGCATGAGAGCTAGCGGGAGTAATGAGCAGTTCTTC | CASMRASGSNEQFF
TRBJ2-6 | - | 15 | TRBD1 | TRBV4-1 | TGCGCCAGCAGCCCCAGGGGGCCTGGGGCCAACGTCCTGACTTTC | CASSPRGPGANVLTF
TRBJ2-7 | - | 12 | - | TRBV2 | TGTGCCAGCAGTGAACAAGGGGCCGAGCAGTACTTC | CASSEQGAEQYF
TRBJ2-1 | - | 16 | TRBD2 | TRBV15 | TGTGCCACCAGCAAAGCCATGGCGGGGGGGTACAATGAGCAGTTCTTC | CATSKAMAGGYNEQFF
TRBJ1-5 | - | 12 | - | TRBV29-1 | TGCAGCGTTGGGGGCTTCAATCAGCCCCAGCATTTT | CSVGGFNQPQHF
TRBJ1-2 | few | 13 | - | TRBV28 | TGTGCCAGCAGGACTACAGGGTTCTATGGCTACACCTTC | CASRTTGFYGYTF
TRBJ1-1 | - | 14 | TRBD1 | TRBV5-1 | TGCGCCAGCAGCTCCAGGGGGTTGTCGACTGAAGCTTTCTTT | CASSSRGLSTEAFF
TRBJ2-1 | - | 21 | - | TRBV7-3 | TGTGCCAGCAGCCGTCAGGGCGGCGCCCAAGGGGCTCTCAACTACTACAATGAGCAGTTCTTC | CASSRQGGAQGALNYYNEQFF
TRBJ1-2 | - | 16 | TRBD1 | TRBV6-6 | TGTGCCAGCAGTCCAACCACCGACAGGGCCCTCTATGGCTACACCTTC | CASSPTTDRALYGYTF
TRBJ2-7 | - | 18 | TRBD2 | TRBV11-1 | TGTGCCAGCGGATTAAGCGGGAGGGACGAACCCAGACCTTACGAGCAGTACTTC | CASGLSGRDEPRPYEQYF
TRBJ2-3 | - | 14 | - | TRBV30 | TGTGCCTGGAGTGTACTTAGGGGTGGGGATACGCAGTATTTT | CAWSVLRGGDTQYF
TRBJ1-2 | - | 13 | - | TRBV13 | TGTGCCAGCAGCTTCATTCGGCGGGGGGGCTACACCTTC | CASSFIRRGGYTF
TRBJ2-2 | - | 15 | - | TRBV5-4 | TGTGCCAGCAGCAGGGACTCGAGGAACACCGGGGAGCTGTTTTTT | CASSRDSRNTGELFF
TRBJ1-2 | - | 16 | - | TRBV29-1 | TGCAGCGTTGAAGGCGATGTACGATTCCCCTCGGATGGCTACACCTTC | CSVEGDVRFPSDGYTF
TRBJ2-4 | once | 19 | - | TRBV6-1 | TGTGCCAGCAGTGAAGCGCTTTTGGGTGGTAGCGGAGTCAAAAACATTCAGTACTTC | CASSEALLGGSGVKNIQYF
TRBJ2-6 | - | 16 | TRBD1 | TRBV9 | TGTGCCAGCAGCGCCAACAGGGGGTCTGGGGCCAACGTCCTGACTTTC | CASSANRGSGANVLTF
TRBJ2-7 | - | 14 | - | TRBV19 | TGTGCCAGTAGTGCGGGACAGTCACTCTACGAGCAGTACTTC | CASSAGQSLYEQYF
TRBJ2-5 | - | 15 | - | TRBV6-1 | TGTGCCAGCAGCAAGGGGGGGGGCGCGGGAGAGACCCAGTACTTC | CASSKGGGAGETQYF
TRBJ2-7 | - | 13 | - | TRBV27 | TGTGCCAGCAGTTTATCTCTCTCCTACGAGCAGTACTTC | CASSLSLSYEQYF
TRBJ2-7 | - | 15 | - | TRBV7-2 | TGTGCCAGCAGCTTAGGCGGCAGAAAATTCTACGAGCAGTACTTC | CASSLGGRKFYEQYF
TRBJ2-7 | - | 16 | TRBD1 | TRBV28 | TGTGCCAGCAGTTCGATCCGGGACAGGGTATCCTACGAGCAGTACTTC | CASSSIRDRVSYEQYF
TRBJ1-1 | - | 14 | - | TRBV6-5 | TGTGCCAGCAGTTACTCTACACCTAACACTGAAGCTTTCTTT | CASSYSTPNTEAFF
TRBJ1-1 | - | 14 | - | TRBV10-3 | TGTGCCATCAGTGAGTCGTTGATTAGAGATGAAGCTTTCTTT | CAISESLIRDEAFF
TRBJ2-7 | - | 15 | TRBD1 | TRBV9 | TGTGCCAGCAGCGCGACGACGGGACAGGGCTACGAGCAGTACTTC | CASSATTGQGYEQYF
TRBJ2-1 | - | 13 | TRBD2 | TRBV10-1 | TGCGCCAGCAGTGAGTTCTCAGCGGGACAGCAGTTCTTC | CASSEFSAGQQFF
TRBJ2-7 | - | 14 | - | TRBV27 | TGTGCCAGCAGTTTACTTTCGCGGGACTACGAGCAGTACTTC | CASSLLSRDYEQYF
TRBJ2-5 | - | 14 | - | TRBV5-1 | TGCGCCAGCAGTCTCGGGAGAACTCAAGAGACCCAGTACTTC | CASSLGRTQETQYF
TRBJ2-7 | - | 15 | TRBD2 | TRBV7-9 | TGTGCCAGCAGCTCCCGACTAGCGGGATCCTACGAGCAGTACTTC | CASSSRLAGSYEQYF
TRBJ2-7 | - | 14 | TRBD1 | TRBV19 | TGTGCCAGTACCGCGGACAGGGGGCTGGCCGAGCAGTACTTC | CASTADRGLAEQYF
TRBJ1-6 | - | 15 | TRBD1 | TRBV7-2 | TGTGCCAGCAGCCGGGACAGGGAAGGGAATTCACCCCTCCACTTT | CASSRDREGNSPLHF
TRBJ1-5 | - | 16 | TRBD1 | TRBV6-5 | TGTGCCAGCAGTTTAACGGGGCAGGGGGCCGGTCAGCCCCAGCATTTT | CASSLTGQGAGQPQHF
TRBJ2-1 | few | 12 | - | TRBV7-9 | TGTGCCAGCAGCCCCCAGGGGAATGAGCAGTTCTTC | CASSPQGNEQFF
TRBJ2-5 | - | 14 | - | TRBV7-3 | TGTGCCAGCAGCTTAATTGCAGGGAAGGAGACCCAGTACTTC | CASSLIAGKETQYF
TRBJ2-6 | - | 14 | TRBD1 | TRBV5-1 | TGCGCCAGCAGGAGGACAGGGGAGAGCAACGTCCTGACTTTC | CASRRTGESNVLTF
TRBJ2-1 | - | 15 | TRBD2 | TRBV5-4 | TGTGCCAGCAGTTTACCGGGACTAGACCTTAATGAGCAGTTCTTC | CASSLPGLDLNEQFF
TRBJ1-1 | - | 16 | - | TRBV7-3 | TGTGCCAGCAGCTTAGCCCCGAAGCAGGTTGTCACTGAAGCTTTCTTT | CASSLAPKQVVTEAFF
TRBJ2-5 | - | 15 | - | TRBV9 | TGTGCCAGCAGCGTAGACGGCGGGGTATGGGAGACCCAGTACTTC | CASSVDGGVWETQYF
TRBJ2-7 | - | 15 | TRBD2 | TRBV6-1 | TGTGCCAGCAGACTAGCGGGAGGACTATCCTACGAGCAGTACTTC | CASRLAGGLSYEQYF
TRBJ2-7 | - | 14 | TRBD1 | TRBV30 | TGTGCCTGGAGGCTTGGGACAGGAGACGACGAGCAGTACTTC | CAWRLGTGDDEQYF